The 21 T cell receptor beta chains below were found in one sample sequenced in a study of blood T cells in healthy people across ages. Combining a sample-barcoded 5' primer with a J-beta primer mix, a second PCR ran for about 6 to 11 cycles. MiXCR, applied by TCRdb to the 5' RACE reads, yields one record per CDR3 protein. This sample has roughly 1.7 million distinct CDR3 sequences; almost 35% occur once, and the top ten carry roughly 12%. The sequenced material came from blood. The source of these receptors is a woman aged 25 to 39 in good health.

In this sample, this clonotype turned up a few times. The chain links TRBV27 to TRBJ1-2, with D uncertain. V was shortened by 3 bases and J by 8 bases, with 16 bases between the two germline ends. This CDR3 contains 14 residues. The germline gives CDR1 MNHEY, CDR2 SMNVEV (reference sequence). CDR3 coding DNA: TGTGCCAGCAGTTTGGAGGGCTACACGGGAGGCTACACCTTC. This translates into CASSLEGYTGGYTF.

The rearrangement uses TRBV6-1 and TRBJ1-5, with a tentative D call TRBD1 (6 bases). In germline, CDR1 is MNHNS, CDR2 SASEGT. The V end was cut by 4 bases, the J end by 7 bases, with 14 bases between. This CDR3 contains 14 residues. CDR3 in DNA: TGTGCCAGCAGTGCGAAACAGGGTCCCCAGCCCCAGCATTTT. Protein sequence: CASSAKQGPQPQHF.

The CDR3 DNA reads as TGCGCCAGCAGCCAAGAGGGAGCGGGGGGGCCAGAGACCCAGTACTTC. Translated, it gives CASSQEGAGGPETQYF. V is TRBV4-1 and J is TRBJ2-5; 10 bases are a match to TRBD2. In germline, CDR1 is MGHRA, CDR2 YSYEKL. The CDR3 covers 16 residues. Losses at the gene ends were 0 bases for V and 4 bases for J; bases not matched to a gene: 5.

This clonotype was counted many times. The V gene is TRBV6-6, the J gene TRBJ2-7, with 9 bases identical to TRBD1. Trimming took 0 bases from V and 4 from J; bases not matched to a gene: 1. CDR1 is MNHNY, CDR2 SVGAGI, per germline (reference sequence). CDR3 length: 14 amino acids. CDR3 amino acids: CASSYSTGGYEQYF. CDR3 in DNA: TGTGCCAGCAGTTACTCGACAGGGGGATACGAGCAGTACTTC.

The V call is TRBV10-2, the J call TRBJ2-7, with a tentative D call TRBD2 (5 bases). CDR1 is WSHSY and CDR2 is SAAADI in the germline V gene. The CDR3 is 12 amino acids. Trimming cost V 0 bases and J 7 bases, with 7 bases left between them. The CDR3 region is CASSESQREQYF. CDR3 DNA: TGCGCCAGCAGTGAGTCCCAGCGGGAGCAGTACTTC.

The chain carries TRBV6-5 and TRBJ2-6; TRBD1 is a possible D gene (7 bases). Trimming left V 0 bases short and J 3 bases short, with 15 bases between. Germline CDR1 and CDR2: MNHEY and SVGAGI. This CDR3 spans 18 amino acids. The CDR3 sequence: CASSYSAGGLVGANVLTF. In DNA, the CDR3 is TGTGCCAGCAGTTACTCGGCAGGGGGGCTTGTTGGGGCCAACGTCCTGACTTTC.

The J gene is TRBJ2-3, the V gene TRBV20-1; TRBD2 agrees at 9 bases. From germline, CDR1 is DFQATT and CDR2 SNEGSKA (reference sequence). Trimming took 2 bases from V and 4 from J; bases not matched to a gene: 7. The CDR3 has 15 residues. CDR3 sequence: CSARPLTSGPDTQYF. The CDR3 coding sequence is TGCAGTGCTAGACCCCTGACTAGCGGTCCAGATACGCAGTATTTT.

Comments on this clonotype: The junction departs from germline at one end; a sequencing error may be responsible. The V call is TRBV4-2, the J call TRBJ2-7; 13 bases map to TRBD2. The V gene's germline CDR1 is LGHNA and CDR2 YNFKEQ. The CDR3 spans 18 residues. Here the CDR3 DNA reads TGTGTCAGCAGCCAAGAAAGGATTGGACTAGCGGGGGTGTACGAGCAGTACTTC. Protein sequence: CVSSQERIGLAGVYEQYF.

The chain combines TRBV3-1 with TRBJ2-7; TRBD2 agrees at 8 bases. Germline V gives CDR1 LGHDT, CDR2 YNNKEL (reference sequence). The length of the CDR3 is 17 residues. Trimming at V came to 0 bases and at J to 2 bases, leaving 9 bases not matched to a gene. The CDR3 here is CASSQEWPGLGTYEQYF. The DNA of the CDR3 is TGTGCCAGCAGCCAAGAGTGGCCGGGACTAGGAACCTACGAGCAGTACTTC.

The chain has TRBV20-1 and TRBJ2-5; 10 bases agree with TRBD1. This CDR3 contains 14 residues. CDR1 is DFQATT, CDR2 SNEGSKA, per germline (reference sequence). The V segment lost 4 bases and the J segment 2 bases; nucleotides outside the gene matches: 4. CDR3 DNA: TGCAGTGCTACCGGGGACAGGGGTCAAGAGACCCAGTACTTC. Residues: CSATGDRGQETQYF.

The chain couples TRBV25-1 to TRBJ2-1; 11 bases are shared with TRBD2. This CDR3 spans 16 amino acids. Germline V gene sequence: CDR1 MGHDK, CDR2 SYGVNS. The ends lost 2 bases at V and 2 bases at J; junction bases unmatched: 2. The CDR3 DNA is TGTGCCAGCAGTGAACCGGGACTAGCGGCCTACAATGAGCAGTTCTTC. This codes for CASSEPGLAAYNEQFF. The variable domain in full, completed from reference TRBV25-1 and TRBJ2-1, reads EADIYQTPRYLVIGTGKKITLECSQTMGHDKMYWYQQDPGMELHLIHYSYGVNSTEKGDLSSESTVSRIRTEHFPLTLESARPSHTSQYLCASSEPGLAAYNEQFFGPGTRLTVL.

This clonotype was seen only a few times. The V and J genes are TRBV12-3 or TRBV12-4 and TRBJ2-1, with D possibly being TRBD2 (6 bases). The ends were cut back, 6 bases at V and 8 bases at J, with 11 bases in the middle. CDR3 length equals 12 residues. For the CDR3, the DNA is TGTGCCAGCAGCACGGGACTGTATGAGCAGTTCTTC. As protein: CASSTGLYEQFF.

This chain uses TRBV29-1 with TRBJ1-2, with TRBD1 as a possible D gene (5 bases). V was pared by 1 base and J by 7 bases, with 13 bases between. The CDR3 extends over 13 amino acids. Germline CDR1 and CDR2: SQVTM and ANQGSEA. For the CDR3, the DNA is TGCAGCGTTGAAGGGGACGGGGTTTTTGGCTACACCTTC. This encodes CSVEGDGVFGYTF.

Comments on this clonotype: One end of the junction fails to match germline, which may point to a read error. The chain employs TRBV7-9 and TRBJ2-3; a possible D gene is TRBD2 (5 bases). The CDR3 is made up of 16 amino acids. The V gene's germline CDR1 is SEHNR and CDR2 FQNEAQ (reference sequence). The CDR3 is CASSLRTAASTDTQYF. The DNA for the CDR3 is TGTGCCAGCAGCCTGAGGACGGCAGCTAGCACGGATACGCAGTATTTT.

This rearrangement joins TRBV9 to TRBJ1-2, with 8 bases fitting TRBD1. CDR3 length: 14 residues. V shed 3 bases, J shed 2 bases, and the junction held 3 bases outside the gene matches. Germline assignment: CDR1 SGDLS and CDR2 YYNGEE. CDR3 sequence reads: CASSARTGNYGYTF. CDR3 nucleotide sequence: TGTGCCAGCAGCGCCCGGACAGGGAACTATGGCTACACCTTC.

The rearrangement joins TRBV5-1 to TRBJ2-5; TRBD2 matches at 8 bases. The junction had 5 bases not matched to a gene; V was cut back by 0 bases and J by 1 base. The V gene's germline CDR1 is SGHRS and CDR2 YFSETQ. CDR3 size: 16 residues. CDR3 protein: CASSLGGGRSQETQYF. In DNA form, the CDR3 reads TGCGCCAGCAGCTTGGGCGGCGGGAGGTCCCAAGAGACCCAGTACTTC.

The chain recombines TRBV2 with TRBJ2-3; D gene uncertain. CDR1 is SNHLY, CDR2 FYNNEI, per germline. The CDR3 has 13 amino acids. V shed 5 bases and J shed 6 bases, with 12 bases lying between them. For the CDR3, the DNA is TGTGCCAGCAGTACTGCGCGGACGGATACGCAGTATTTT. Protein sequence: CASSTARTDTQYF. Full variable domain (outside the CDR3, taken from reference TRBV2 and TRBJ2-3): EPEVTQTPSHQVTQMGQEVILRCVPISNHLYFYWYRQILGQKVEFLVSFYNNEISEKSEIFDDQFSVERPDGSNFTLKIRSTKLEDSAMYFCASSTARTDTQYFGPGTRLTVL.

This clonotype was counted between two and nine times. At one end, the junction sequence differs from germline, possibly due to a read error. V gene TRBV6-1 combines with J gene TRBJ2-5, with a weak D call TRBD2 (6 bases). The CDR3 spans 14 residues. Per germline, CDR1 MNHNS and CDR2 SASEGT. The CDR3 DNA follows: TGTGCCAGCAGGGAAGGGCGGGATCAAGAGACCCAGTACTTC. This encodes CASREGRDQETQYF.

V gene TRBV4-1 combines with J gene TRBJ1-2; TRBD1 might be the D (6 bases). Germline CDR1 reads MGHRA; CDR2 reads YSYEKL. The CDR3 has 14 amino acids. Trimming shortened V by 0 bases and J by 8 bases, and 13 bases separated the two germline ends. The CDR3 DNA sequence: TGCGCCAGCAGCCAAGATCATAACAGGGACGGCTACACCTTC. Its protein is CASSQDHNRDGYTF.

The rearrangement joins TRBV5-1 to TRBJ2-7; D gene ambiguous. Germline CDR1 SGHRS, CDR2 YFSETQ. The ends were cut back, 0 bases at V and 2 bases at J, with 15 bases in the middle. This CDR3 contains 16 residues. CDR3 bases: TGCGCCAGCAGCTTGGGGATGGGCCAGCAGACCTACGAGCAGTACTTC. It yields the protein CASSLGMGQQTYEQYF.

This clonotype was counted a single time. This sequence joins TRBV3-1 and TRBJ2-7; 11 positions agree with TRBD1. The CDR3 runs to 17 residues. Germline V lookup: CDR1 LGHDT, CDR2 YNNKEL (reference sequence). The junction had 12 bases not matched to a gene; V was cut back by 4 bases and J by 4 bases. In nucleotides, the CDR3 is TGTGCCAGCAGCCCCCGACCGGGACAGGGGGGCCTTTACGAGCAGTACTTC. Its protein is CASSPRPGQGGLYEQYF.